This TCR beta chain was obtained from a study of T cells expressing NK-cell markers. TCR beta cDNA was made by 5'RACE template switching with UMIs. After re-calling the 5' RACE reads, TCRdb lists one entry per CDR3 protein, DNA absent. This specimen shows fewer than 400,000 distinct CDR3 sequences; the ten leading clones hold roughly 5.2%. Per germline, CDR1 MNHEY and CDR2 SVGAGI. The CDR3 covers 14 residues. V and J are TRBV6-5 and TRBJ2-3; TCRdb reports TRBD1, a call that lacks DNA to check it against. Sequencing input: blood T cells: a sorted CD56 or NKG2C T cell subset, CD4+ or CD8+ T cells, or bulk PBMC T cells (not recorded which). This TCR was recovered from a man aged 18 to 69 in good health. The CDR3 region is CASSYPGGRDTQYF.